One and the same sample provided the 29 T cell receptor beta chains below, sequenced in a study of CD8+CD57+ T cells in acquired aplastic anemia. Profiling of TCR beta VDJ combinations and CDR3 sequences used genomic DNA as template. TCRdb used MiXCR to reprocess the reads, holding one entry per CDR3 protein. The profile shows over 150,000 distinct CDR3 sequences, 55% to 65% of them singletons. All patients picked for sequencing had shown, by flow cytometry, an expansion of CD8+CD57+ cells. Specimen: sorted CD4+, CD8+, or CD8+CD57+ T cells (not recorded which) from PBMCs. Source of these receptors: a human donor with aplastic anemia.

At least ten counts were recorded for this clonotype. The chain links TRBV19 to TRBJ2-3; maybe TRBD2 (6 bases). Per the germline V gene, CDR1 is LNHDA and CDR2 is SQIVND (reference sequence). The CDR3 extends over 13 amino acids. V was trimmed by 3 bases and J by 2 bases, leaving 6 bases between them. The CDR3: CASSMGLTDTQYF. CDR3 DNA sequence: TGTGCCAGTAGTATGGGACTCACAGATACGCAGTATTTT.

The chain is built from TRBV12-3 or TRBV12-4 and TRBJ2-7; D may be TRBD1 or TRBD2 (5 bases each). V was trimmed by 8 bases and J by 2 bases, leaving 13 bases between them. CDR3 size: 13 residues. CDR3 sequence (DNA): TGTGCCAGCGGACCGGGACCTCCCTACGAGCAGTACTTC. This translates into CASGPGPPYEQYF.

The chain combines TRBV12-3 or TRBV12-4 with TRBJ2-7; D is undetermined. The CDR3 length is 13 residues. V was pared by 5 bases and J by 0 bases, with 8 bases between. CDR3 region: CASSPPGSYEQYF. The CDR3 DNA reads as TGTGCCAGCAGTCCTCCCGGCTCCTACGAGCAGTACTTC.

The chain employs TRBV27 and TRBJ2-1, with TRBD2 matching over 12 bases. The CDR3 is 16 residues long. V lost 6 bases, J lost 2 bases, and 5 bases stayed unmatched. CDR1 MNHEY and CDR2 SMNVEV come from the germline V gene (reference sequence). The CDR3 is CASRPTSGGPYNEQFF. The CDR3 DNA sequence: TGTGCCAGCAGGCCGACTAGCGGGGGACCCTACAATGAGCAGTTCTTC.

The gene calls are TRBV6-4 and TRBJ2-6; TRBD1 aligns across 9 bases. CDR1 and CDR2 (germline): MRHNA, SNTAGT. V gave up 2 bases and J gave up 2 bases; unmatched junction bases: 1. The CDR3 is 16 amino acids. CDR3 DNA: TGTGCCAGCAGTGACACAGGGGGCGCTGGGGCCAACGTCCTGACTTTC. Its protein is CASSDTGGAGANVLTF.

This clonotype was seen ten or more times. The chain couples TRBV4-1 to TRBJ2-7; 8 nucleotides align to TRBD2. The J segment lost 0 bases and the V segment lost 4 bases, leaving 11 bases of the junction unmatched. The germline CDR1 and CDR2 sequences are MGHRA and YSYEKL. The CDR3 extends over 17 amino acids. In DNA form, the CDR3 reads TGCGCCAGCAGCCTTAGTCTACTAGCGGAAAGCTCCTACGAGCAGTACTTC. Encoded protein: CASSLSLLAESSYEQYF.

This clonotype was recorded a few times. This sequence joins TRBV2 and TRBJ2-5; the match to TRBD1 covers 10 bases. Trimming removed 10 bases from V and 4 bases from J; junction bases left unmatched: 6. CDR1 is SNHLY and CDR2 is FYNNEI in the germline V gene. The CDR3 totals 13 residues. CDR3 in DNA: TGTGCCACAGAGGGACAGGGGAGAGAGACCCAGTACTTC. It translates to CATEGQGRETQYF. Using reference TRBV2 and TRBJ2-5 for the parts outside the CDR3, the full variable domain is EPEVTQTPSHQVTQMGQEVILRCVPISNHLYFYWYRQILGQKVEFLVSFYNNEISEKSEIFDDQFSVERPDGSNFTLKIRSTKLEDSAMYFCATEGQGRETQYFGPGTRLLVL.

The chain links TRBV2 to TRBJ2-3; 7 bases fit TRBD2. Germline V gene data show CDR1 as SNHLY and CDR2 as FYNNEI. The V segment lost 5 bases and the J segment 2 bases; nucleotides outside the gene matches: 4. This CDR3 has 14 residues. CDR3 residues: CASSKGLHTDTQYF. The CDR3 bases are TGTGCCAGCAGTAAGGGACTACACACAGATACGCAGTATTTT.

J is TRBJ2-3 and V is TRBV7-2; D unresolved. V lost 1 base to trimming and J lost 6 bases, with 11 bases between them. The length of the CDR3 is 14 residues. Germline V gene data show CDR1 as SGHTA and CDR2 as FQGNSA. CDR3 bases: TGTGCCAGCAGCTTAGGGGGTAGTTGGGATACGCAGTATTTT. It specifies CASSLGGSWDTQYF.

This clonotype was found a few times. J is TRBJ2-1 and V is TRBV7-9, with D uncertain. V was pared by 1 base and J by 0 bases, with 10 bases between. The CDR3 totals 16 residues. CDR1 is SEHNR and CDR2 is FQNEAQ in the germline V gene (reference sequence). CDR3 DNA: TGTGCCAGCAGCTTAGATCCTTCTAGCTCCTACAATGAGCAGTTCTTC. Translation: CASSLDPSSSYNEQFF.

For the CDR3, the DNA is TGTGCCAGCAGCTTCTACAGGAACAATCAGCCCCAGCATTTT. Translated, it gives CASSFYRNNQPQHF. V is TRBV7-2 and J is TRBJ1-5; maybe TRBD1 (5 bases). The CDR3 totals 14 residues. Germline V CDR1 and CDR2: SGHTA, FQGNSA. V was pared by 3 bases and J by 3 bases, with 9 bases between.

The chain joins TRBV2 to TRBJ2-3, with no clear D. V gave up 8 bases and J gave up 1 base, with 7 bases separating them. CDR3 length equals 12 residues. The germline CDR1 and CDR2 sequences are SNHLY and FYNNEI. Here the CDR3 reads CASLLGTDTQYF. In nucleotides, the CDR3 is TGTGCCAGCCTTCTCGGCACAGATACGCAGTATTTT.

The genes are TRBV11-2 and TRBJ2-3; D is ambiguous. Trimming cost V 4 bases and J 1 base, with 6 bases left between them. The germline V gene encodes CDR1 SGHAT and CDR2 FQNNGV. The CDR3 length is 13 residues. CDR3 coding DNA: TGTGCCAGCAGCTCCCGGGGCACAGATACGCAGTATTTT. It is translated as CASSSRGTDTQYF. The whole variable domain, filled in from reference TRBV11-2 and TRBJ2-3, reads EAGVAQSPRYKIIEKRQSVAFWCNPISGHATLYWYQQILGQGPKLLIQFQNNGVVDDSQLPKDRFSAERLKGVDSTLKIQPAKLEDSAVYLCASSSRGTDTQYFGPGTRLTVL.

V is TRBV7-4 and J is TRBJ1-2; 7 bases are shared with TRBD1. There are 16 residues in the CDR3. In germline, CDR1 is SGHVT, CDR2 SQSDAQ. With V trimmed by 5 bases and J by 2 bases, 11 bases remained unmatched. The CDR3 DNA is TGTGCCAGCAGCCCGGGGGGGACAGAGGGAAACTATGGCTACACCTTC. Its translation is CASSPGGTEGNYGYTF.

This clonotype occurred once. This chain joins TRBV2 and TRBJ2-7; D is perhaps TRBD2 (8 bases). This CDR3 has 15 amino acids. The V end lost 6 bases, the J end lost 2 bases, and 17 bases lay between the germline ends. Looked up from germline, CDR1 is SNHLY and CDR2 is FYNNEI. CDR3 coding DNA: TGTGCCAGCAGCCCAGGGGGTAGCGGGACCTACGAGCAGTACTTC. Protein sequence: CASSPGGSGTYEQYF. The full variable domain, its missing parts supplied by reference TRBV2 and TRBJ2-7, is EPEVTQTPSHQVTQMGQEVILRCVPISNHLYFYWYRQILGQKVEFLVSFYNNEISEKSEIFDDQFSVERPDGSNFTLKIRSTKLEDSAMYFCASSPGGSGTYEQYFGPGTRLTVT.

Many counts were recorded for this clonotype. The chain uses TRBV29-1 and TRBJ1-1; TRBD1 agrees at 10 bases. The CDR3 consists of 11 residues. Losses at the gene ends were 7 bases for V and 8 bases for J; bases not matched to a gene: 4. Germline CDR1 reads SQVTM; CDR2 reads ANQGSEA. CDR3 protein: CSDRQGAEAFF. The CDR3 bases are TGCAGCGATCGACAGGGGGCGGAAGCTTTCTTT.

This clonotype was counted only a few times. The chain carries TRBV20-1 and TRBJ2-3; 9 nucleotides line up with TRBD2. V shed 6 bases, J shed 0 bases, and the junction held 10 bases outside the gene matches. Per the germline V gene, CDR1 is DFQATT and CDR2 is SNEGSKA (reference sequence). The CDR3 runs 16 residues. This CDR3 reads CSARTEGLASTDTQYF. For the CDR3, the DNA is TGCAGTGCCCGAACGGAGGGACTAGCTAGCACAGATACGCAGTATTTT.

The CDR3 bases are TGTGCCAGCAGGGTAGGGTATGCCCGAAATGAAAAACTGTTTTTT. Its protein product is CASRVGYARNEKLFF. The chain combines TRBV2 with TRBJ1-4; D gene unclear. Germline V gene data show CDR1 as SNHLY and CDR2 as FYNNEI. The CDR3 has 15 residues. V was pared by 6 bases and J by 5 bases, with 16 bases between.

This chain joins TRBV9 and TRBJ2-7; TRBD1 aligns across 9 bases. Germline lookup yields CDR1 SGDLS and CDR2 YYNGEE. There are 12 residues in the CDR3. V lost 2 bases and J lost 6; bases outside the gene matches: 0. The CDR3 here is CASSVDRGEQYF. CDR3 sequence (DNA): TGTGCCAGCAGCGTGGACAGGGGCGAGCAGTACTTC. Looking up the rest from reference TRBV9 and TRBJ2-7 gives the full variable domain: DSGVTQTPKHLITATGQRVTLRCSPRSGDLSVYWYQQSLDQGLQFLIQYYNGEERAKGNILERFSAQQFPDLHSELNLSSLELGDSALYFCASSVDRGEQYFGPGTRLTVT.

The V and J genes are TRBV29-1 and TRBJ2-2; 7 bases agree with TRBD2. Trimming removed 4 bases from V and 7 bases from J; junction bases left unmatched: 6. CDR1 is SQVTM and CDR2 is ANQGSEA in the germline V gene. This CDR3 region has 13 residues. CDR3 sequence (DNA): TGCAGCGTTGTGGAGGGAGGGTTCGGGGAGCTGTTTTTT. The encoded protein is CSVVEGGFGELFF.

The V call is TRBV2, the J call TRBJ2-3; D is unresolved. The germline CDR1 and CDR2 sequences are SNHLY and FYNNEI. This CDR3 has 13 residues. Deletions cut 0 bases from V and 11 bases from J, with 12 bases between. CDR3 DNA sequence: TGTGCCAGCAGTGAAGCGCCCGGAGTTGAGCAGTATTTT. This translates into CASSEAPGVEQYF.

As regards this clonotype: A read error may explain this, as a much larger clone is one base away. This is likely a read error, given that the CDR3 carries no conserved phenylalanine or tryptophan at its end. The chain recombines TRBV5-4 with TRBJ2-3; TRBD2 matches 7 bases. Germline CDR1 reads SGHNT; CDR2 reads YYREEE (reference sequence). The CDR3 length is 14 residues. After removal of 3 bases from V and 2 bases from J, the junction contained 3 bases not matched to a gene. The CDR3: CASSWGGPTDTQYL. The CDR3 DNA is TGTGCCAGCAGCTGGGGGGGACCCACAGATACGCAGTATCTT.

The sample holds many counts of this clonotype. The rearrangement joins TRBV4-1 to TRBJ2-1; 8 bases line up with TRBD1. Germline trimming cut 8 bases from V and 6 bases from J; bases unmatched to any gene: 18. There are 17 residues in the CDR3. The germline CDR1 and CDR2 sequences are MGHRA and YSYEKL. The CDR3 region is CASGTRQGSHEGNEQFF. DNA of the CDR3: TGCGCCAGCGGGACGAGACAGGGGTCACATGAGGGCAATGAGCAGTTCTTC.

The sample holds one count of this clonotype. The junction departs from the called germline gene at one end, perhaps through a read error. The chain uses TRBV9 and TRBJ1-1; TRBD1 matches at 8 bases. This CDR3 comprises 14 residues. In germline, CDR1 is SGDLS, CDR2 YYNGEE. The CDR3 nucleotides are TGTGCCAACAGCTGGACAGGGTCGAGCACTGAAGCTTTCTTT. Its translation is CANSWTGSSTEAFF.

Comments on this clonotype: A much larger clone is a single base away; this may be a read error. The CDR3 region is CAGSIDSEGNYGYTF. For the CDR3, the DNA is TGTGCCGGTAGTATAGATTCGGAGGGGAACTATGGCTACACCTTC. The chain combines TRBV19 with TRBJ1-2, with a weak D call TRBD1 (5 bases). This CDR3 has 15 residues. Looked up from germline, CDR1 is LNHDA and CDR2 is SQIVND (reference sequence).

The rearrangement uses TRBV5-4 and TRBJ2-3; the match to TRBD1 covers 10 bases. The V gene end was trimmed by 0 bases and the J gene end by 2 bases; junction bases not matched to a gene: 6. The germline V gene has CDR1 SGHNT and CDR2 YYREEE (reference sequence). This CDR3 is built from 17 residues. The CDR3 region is CASSLGQGAHTTDTQYF. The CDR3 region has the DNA TGTGCCAGCAGCTTGGGACAGGGGGCGCACACCACAGATACGCAGTATTTT.

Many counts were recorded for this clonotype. The chain's CDR3 is CAWSVAGNQPQHF. The CDR3 region has the DNA TGTGCCTGGAGTGTGGCAGGGAATCAGCCCCAGCATTTT. The chain links TRBV30 to TRBJ1-5, with a tentative D call TRBD1 (5 bases). V was pared by 0 bases and J by 4 bases, with 7 bases between. The CDR3 contains 13 residues. Germline CDR1 GTSNPN, CDR2 SVGIG (reference sequence). The complete variable domain, with remaining parts taken from reference TRBV30 and TRBJ1-5, reads SQTIHQWPATLVQPVGSPLSLECTVEGTSNPNLYWYRQAAGRGLQLLFYSVGIGQISSEVPQNLSASRPQDRQFILSSKKLLLSDSGFYLCAWSVAGNQPQHFGDGTRLSIL.

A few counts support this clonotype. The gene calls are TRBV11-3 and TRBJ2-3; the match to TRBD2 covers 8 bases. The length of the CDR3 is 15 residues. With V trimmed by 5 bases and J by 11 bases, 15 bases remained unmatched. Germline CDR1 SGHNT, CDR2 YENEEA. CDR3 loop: CASSPKSGGLHEQYF. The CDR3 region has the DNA TGTGCCAGCAGCCCGAAAAGCGGGGGACTGCATGAGCAGTATTTT.

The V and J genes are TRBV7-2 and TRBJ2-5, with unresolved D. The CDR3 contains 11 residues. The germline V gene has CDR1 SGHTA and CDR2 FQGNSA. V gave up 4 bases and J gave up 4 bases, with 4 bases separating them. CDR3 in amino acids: CASSWGETQYF. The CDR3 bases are TGTGCCAGCAGCTGGGGAGAGACCCAGTACTTC.